This is a list of T cell receptor beta chains from one sample in a study of cytomegalovirus exposure and HLA in healthy donors. TCRdb's table, derived via immunoSEQ multiplex PCR, lists solely in-frame clones and lacks some. The table lists about 190,000 clones, 82% of them singletons. Sequencing was carried out using PBMCs. The receptor set was obtained from a woman aged 18 to 35 in good health and CMV-seronegative. The CDR3 runs from the conserved cysteine through the conserved F or W. A D gene is named only where the DNA matches it firmly. The size of a clone is reported for some rows only, either as once, few or many, or as a class for expanded clones.

j_call clone_size d_call v_call cdr3_nt cdr3_aa
TRBJ1-2 NA NA TRBV29-1 TGCAGCGTTTCGTGGGGCAGTGAACCCTATGGCTACACCTTC CSVSWGSEPYGYTF
TRBJ1-2 NA NA TRBV5-4 TGTGCCAGCAGCTTGGTATCACAGTATCGTAGCTATGGCTACACCTTC CASSLVSQYRSYGYTF
TRBJ2-5 NA NA TRBV29-1 TGCAGCGCTTCTCACGGTGAGGGAGGGGGAGAGACCCAGTACTTC CSASHGEGGGETQYF
TRBJ1-4 NA TRBD1 TRBV7-8 TGTGCCAGCAGCTTAAACAGGGGGCGCGAAAAACTGTTTTTT CASSLNRGREKLFF
TRBJ2-1 NA NA TRBV4-1 TGCGCCAGCAGCCAACAGGGACTCCTCCTCCCCAACAATGAGCAGTTCTTC CASSQQGLLLPNNEQFF
TRBJ2-2 few NA TRBV2 TGTGCCAGCAGTGGGGACAACGGGGAGCTGTTTTTT CASSGDNGELFF
TRBJ1-1 few NA TRBV6-5 TGTGCCAGCAGTTCCCCGGGCAGGGCGAACACTGAAGCTTTCTTT CASSSPGRANTEAFF
TRBJ2-1 NA TRBD2 TRBV7-9 TGTTCCAGCAGCTCTGTTAGCGGGAGGGATCTTAATGAGCAGTTCTTC CSSSSVSGRDLNEQFF
TRBJ2-5 few NA TRBV13 TGTGCCAGCAGCCCCAGGGGGGCTCCAGAGACCCAGTACTTC CASSPRGAPETQYF
TRBJ1-1 NA NA TRBV6-5 TGTGCCACCCTCTCTGCAGGGTTTGCTGAAGCTTTCTTT CATLSAGFAEAFF
TRBJ2-1 NA NA TRBV15 TGTGCCACCAGCAGAGGGGGCAAAGACAACAATGAGCAGTTCTTC CATSRGGKDNNEQFF
TRBJ2-7 NA NA TRBV7-2 TGTGCCAGCAGCTTAGGGTGGTCAGGGGCCAGCTCCTACGAGCAGTACTTC CASSLGWSGASSYEQYF
TRBJ2-4 NA NA TRBV11-3 TGTGCCAGCTCGCTTGGACAGTCGGACATTCAGTACTTC CASSLGQSDIQYF
TRBJ1-1 NA NA TRBV16 TGTGCCAGCAGCCAAGGAAAAGGGGCTGAAGCTTTCTTT CASSQGKGAEAFF
TRBJ2-5 once NA TRBV18 TGTGCCAGCTCACCAATTGCGGGGCAAGAGACCCAGTACTTC CASSPIAGQETQYF
TRBJ1-1 NA NA TRBV6-5 TGTGCCAGCAGTTACGAGTCGCACACTGAAGCTTTCTTT CASSYESHTEAFF
TRBJ2-2 NA TRBD1 TRBV28 TGTGCCAGCACAGCCTCGGGACAGCCTCGACCCGGGGAGCTGTTTTTT CASTASGQPRPGELFF
TRBJ1-4 NA NA TRBV7-2 TGTGCCAGCAGCTCAAAAGCGGGTCGAGGGGAAAAACTGTTTTTT CASSSKAGRGEKLFF
TRBJ1-2 NA TRBD1 TRBV28 TGTGCCAGCAGTTTACAGGGGGCGGGGGGCTACACCTTC CASSLQGAGGYTF
TRBJ2-2 NA TRBD2 TRBV7-7 TGTGCTAGCAGCTCGCAGCTTGGTAGCGGGAGATACGGCACCGGGGAGCTGTTTTTT CASSSQLGSGRYGTGELFF
TRBJ1-6 NA NA TRBV7-9 TGTGCCAGCAGCTTCGACCCAGGGGCCTCACCCCTCCACTTT CASSFDPGASPLHF
TRBJ1-1 NA TRBD1 TRBV19 TGTGCCAGTAGTATCGTTCCGACAGGGGGGACTGAAGCTTTCTTT CASSIVPTGGTEAFF
TRBJ2-3 NA TRBD2 TRBV28 TGTGCCAGTTTCCCCCCTAGCGGTGTATACACAGATACGCAGTATTTT CASFPPSGVYTDTQYF
TRBJ2-1 NA NA TRBV19 TGTGCCAGTAGAGGAGGAAGGAGTGAGCAGTTCTTC CASRGGRSEQFF
TRBJ1-1 NA TRBD1 TRBV19 TGTGCCAGCGCCCTCCGGGGACAGGCTTTGAACACTGAAGCTTTCTTT CASALRGQALNTEAFF
TRBJ1-4 NA NA TRBV7-9 TGTGCCAGCAGCCCCCAAACGGAGAGCGCTGAAAAACTGTTTTTT CASSPQTESAEKLFF
TRBJ1-2 NA NA TRBV2 TGTGCCAGCGATCTTCAGGAGCTGGAGGGCTATGGCTACACCTTC CASDLQELEGYGYTF
TRBJ2-1 NA NA TRBV30 TGTGCCTGGACCCCCTTAGGGAGGGGGTCCACTGAGCAGTTCTTC CAWTPLGRGSTEQFF
TRBJ2-1 NA TRBD2 TRBV28 TGTGCCAGCAGGGCATCTCTAGCGGAAGACAATGAGCAGTTCTTC CASRASLAEDNEQFF
TRBJ2-3 NA TRBD2 TRBV19 TGTGCCAGTAGTACGAGACTAGCCCTTAGCACAGATACGCAGTATTTT CASSTRLALSTDTQYF
TRBJ2-6 NA TRBD1 TRBV7-2 TGTGCCAGCAGCCGGGACAGGGCCGGGGCCAACGTCCTGACTTTC CASSRDRAGANVLTF
TRBJ2-2 NA NA TRBV5-1 TGCGCCAGCAGCCCCGATGACACCTACACCGGGGAGCTGTTTTTT CASSPDDTYTGELFF
TRBJ2-5 NA NA TRBV28 TGTGCCAGCAGTTTATCCGACAGGCCCCAGGAGACCCAGTACTTC CASSLSDRPQETQYF
TRBJ2-2 NA NA TRBV19 TGTGCCAGTAGTATGGGGGCTGGAGGGAGGGCCACCGGGGAGCTGTTTTTT CASSMGAGGRATGELFF
TRBJ1-1 NA TRBD1 TRBV25-1 TGTGCCAGCAGTGACGGCAATGCAGGGGGCAGAACTGAAGCTTTCTTT CASSDGNAGGRTEAFF
TRBJ1-4 few TRBD1 TRBV7-8 TGTGCCAGCAGCCCAGGGGGCTCCGGGGAAAAACTGTTTTTT CASSPGGSGEKLFF
TRBJ2-2 once NA TRBV4-3 TGCGCCAGCAGCCAAGCCCTACGAAATCGGGCCGGGGAGCTGTTTTTT CASSQALRNRAGELFF
TRBJ2-5 NA TRBD1 TRBV7-7 TGTGCCAGCAGCTCCGGGACAGGGGGCCAAGAGACCCAGTACTTC CASSSGTGGQETQYF
TRBJ1-2 NA NA TRBV29-1 TGCAGCGTTGAAGAAGGGACTGATTCTATGGCTACAGTCTTC CSVEEGTDSMATVF
TRBJ1-2 NA TRBD1 TRBV27 TGTGCCAGCAGTTTATCGGGACAGGGGGCCTATGGCTACACCTTC CASSLSGQGAYGYTF
TRBJ2-2 NA TRBD1 TRBV11-2 TGTGCCAGCAGTTTCCCTACCGGGACAGTGAACACCGGGGAGCTGTTTTTT CASSFPTGTVNTGELFF
TRBJ2-5 NA TRBD1 TRBV6-5 TGTGCCAGCGGGGACAGGGCCGGAGAGACCCAGTACTTC CASGDRAGETQYF
TRBJ2-7 NA NA TRBV6-5 TGTGCCAGCAGTTACTCTATCGGCTACGAGCAGTACTTC CASSYSIGYEQYF
TRBJ2-7 NA TRBD2 TRBV7-6 TGTGCCAGCAGCCAAAGACTAGCGGGAGATGGCGAGCAGTACTTC CASSQRLAGDGEQYF
TRBJ2-7 few NA TRBV6-5 TGTGCCAGCAGTTACGTAAGGGGCGGCTACGAGCAGTACTTC CASSYVRGGYEQYF
TRBJ1-4 NA NA TRBV6-6 TGTGCCAGCAGTCCCCGCGCTGCAACTAATGAAAAACTGTTTTTT CASSPRAATNEKLFF
TRBJ2-3 NA TRBD2 TRBV7-2 TGTGCCAGCAGCTTTTCGGGGGGGGATACGCAGTATTTT CASSFSGGDTQYF
TRBJ2-7 NA NA TRBV30 TGTGCCTGGAGTGTCGCAGGGGTCGAGCAGTACTTC CAWSVAGVEQYF
TRBJ1-6 NA NA TRBV27 TGTGCCAGCAGTTTACGGCAGGGCATTTATAATTCACCCCTCCACTTT CASSLRQGIYNSPLHF
TRBJ2-2 NA TRBD2 TRBV7-9 TGTGCCAGCAGCTTATTAGCGGGAGGCCGGGCCGGGGAGCTGTTTTTT CASSLLAGGRAGELFF
TRBJ1-5 NA TRBD1 TRBV5-4 TGTGCCAGCAGCTTACCACAGGGGGTGAATCAGCCCCAGCATTTT CASSLPQGVNQPQHF
TRBJ2-7 NA NA TRBV25-1 TGTGCCAGCAGTGATGGCGGAGACTACGAGCAGTACTTC CASSDGGDYEQYF
TRBJ1-2 NA NA TRBV6-1 TGTGCCAGCAGTGGGGGGGACTATGGCTACACCTTC CASSGGDYGYTF
TRBJ1-1 NA TRBD1 TRBV12-5 TGTGCTAGTGGCTCGACAGGGCGGGCTGAAGCTTTCTTT CASGSTGRAEAFF